Listed here is a single T cell receptor (beta chain). The record originates from a study of Graves' ophthalmopathy and Graves' hyperthyroidism. Researchers took RNA transcripts and amplified TCR beta CDR3 regions from them. Investigators did first-round RT-PCR with HTBI primers, then second-round multiplex PCR. TCRdb re-called the multiplex PCR reads through MiXCR, storing one row per CDR3 protein. The table includes about 240,000 distinct CDR3 sequences, less than 55% detected once. This CDR3 has 13 residues. The V and J ends lost 6 bases and 14 bases respectively, with 22 bases between them. CDR1 is MNHEY, CDR2 SVGAGI, per germline.

The sequence derives from an adult man with Graves' ophthalmopathy. V usage is TRBV6-5 and J usage is TRBJ1-2; D may be TRBD1 (5 bases). Material for sequencing was peripheral blood. The CDR3, as DNA: TGTGCCAGCAGCAGCTTAGATCGGGTCAGGGTAACCTTC. Protein sequence: CASSSLDRVRVTF.